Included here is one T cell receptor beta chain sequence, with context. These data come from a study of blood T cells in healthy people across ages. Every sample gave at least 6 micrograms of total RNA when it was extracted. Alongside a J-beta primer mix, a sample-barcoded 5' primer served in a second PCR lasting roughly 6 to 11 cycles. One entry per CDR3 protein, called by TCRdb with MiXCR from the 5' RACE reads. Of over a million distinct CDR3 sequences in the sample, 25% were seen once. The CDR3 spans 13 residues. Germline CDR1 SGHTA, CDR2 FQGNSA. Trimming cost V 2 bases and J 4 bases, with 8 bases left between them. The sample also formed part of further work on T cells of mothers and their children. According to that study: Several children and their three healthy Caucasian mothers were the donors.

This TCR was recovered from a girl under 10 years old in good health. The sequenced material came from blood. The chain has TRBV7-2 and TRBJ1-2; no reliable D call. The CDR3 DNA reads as TGTGCCAGCAGCTTATCGAGACTCTATGGCTACACCTTC. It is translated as CASSLSRLYGYTF.